The entry below describes one TCR beta chain. This entry belongs to a study of somatic mutations in cytotoxic T cells in rheumatoid arthritis. The table came from immunoSEQ multiplex PCR; TCRdb's copy has only in-frame clones and leaves some out. The sample consists of around 15,000 clones, around 68% of them appearing once. This CDR3 comprises 15 residues. From germline, CDR1 is SGDLS and CDR2 YYNGEE. Trimming stripped 0 bases from V and 3 bases from J, with 12 bases between. The V and J genes are TRBV9 and TRBJ2-5; TRBD1 might be the D (6 bases). Specimen: CD8+ T cells sorted from blood. The sequence was obtained from an adult with rheumatoid arthritis. CDR3 sequence: CASSVAGHPKETQYF. The CDR3, as DNA: TGTGCCAGCAGCGTAGCGGGACATCCAAAAGAGACCCAGTACTTC.